The clone carrying this TCR beta chain was counted a few times. This sample also contains other DNA sequences that code for the same CDR3. Sorted populations all had greater than 95% purity. The record originates from a study of beta chain features in type 1 diabetes. Every bit of the isolated RNA underwent reverse transcription, so sequencing read expressed TCRB transcripts. Repertoires were generated with immunoSEQ multiplex PCR, while TCRdb's copy carries only in-frame clones and drops some. Of some 220,000 clones detected, 9.5% to 13% appear once; the ten largest clones hold 1% to 1.5%. The CDR3 contains 13 residues. With 0 bases removed from V and 3 bases from J, the gap between germline ends came to 6 bases. Germline V gene data show CDR1 as KGHSH and CDR2 as LQKENI.

The J gene is TRBJ2-7, the V gene TRBV18; no definite D call. The clonotype originates from a man aged 18 to 29 in good health. The sequenced sample was central memory CD4+ T cells from blood. The CDR3 is CASSPPASYEQYF. In DNA form, the CDR3 reads TGTGCCAGCTCACCACCGGCTAGCTACGAGCAGTACTTC.